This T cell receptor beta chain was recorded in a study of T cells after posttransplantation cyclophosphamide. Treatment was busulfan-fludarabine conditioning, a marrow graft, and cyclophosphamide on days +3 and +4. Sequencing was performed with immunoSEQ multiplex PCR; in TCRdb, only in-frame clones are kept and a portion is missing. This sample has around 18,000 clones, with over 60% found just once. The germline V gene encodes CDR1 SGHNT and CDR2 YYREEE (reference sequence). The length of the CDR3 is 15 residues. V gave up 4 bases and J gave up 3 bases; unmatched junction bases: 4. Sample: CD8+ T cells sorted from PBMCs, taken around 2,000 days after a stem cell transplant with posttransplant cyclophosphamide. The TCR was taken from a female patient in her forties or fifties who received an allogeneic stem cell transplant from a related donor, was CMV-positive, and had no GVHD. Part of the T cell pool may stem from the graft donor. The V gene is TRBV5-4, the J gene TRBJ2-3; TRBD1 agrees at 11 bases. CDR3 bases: TGTGCCAGCAGCCCCGGGACAGGGGGTACAGATACGCAGTATTTT. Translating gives CASSPGTGGTDTQYF.